The next 28 T cell receptor beta chains were all read from a single sample in a study of T-cell memory formation after mild COVID-19. TCRdb re-called the 5' RACE reads with MiXCR, one entry per CDR3 protein. Of roughly 550,000 distinct CDR3 sequences listed, around 21% are singletons. The sequencing sample was made of PBMCs or a T cell subset sorted from them (not recorded which). The receptor source for this set is an adult woman who had mild COVID-19 (a few samples of this study predate the infection). Cell type and time point are not known.

This clonotype occurred a few times. The J gene is TRBJ1-2, the V gene TRBV5-1; the D gene is possibly TRBD1 (6 bases). This CDR3 contains 15 residues. Looked up from germline, CDR1 is SGHRS and CDR2 is YFSETQ. Trimming left V 2 bases short and J 3 bases short, with 14 bases between. The CDR3 DNA sequence: TGCGCCAGCAGCTTTTCGGGACACGACTACTATGGCTACACCTTC. It encodes CASSFSGHDYYGYTF.

This sequence joins TRBV19 and TRBJ2-1, with 9 positions matching TRBD1. CDR1 is LNHDA, CDR2 SQIVND, per germline (reference sequence). The CDR3 spans 15 residues. V lost 7 bases to trimming and J lost 5 bases; unmatched junction nucleotides: 9. CDR3 sequence reads: CASNSPGTGNNEQFF. CDR3 coding DNA: TGTGCCAGTAACTCGCCCGGGACAGGGAACAATGAGCAGTTCTTC.

The chain uses TRBV20-1 and TRBJ2-3, with 9 positions matching TRBD1. The V gene end was trimmed by 3 bases and the J gene end by 5 bases; junction bases not matched to a gene: 9. This CDR3 is 15 amino acids long. Germline V gene sequence: CDR1 DFQATT, CDR2 SNEGSKA (reference sequence). CDR3 loop: CSARWDRVGEDTQYF. For the CDR3, the DNA is TGCAGTGCTAGGTGGGACAGGGTAGGTGAAGATACGCAGTATTTT.

This clonotype was recorded many times. The rearrangement joins TRBV6-2 or TRBV6-3 to TRBJ2-7; the D is unclear. This CDR3 is 11 amino acids long. Looked up from germline, CDR1 is MNHEY and CDR2 is SVGEGT. Trimming shortened V by 2 bases and J by 5 bases, and 4 bases separated the two germline ends. The CDR3 protein is CASSYLHEQYF. The CDR3 nucleotides read TGTGCCAGCAGTTACCTTCACGAGCAGTACTTC.

This clonotype was seen a few times. V and J are TRBV20-1 and TRBJ2-2; 12 bases map to TRBD2. The CDR3 is made up of 17 amino acids. The trim removed 6 bases at V and 1 base at J, leaving 9 bases unmatched. CDR1 and CDR2 (germline): DFQATT, SNEGSKA (reference sequence). CDR3 sequence (DNA): TGCAGTGCCTCGACTAGCGGGGGACGGATGAACACCGGGGAGCTGTTTTTT. It is translated as CSASTSGGRMNTGELFF.

The sample holds a few counts of this clonotype. CDR3 loop: CASSTTTGPQFF. In DNA, the CDR3 is TGTGCCAGCAGCACCACGACAGGGCCTCAGTTCTTC. V usage is TRBV7-9 and J usage is TRBJ2-1, with TRBD1 matching over 7 bases. The V gene's germline CDR1 is SEHNR and CDR2 FQNEAQ (reference sequence). This CDR3 has 12 amino acids. The junction had 8 bases not matched to a gene; V was cut back by 5 bases and J by 13 bases.

CDR3 amino acids: CSARSRSYNEQFF. The CDR3 nucleotides read TGCAGTGCTAGAAGTCGGTCCTACAATGAGCAGTTCTTC. V and J are TRBV20-1 and TRBJ2-1; D is ambiguous. V was pared by 2 bases and J by 1 base, with 6 bases between. Per the germline V gene, CDR1 is DFQATT and CDR2 is SNEGSKA (reference sequence). The CDR3 spans 13 residues.

The V gene is TRBV6-5, the J gene TRBJ1-1; weak D call: TRBD1 (5 bases). In germline, CDR1 is MNHEY, CDR2 SVGAGI. The CDR3 has 14 residues. V lost 4 bases and J 6 bases, leaving 15 bases between the germline ends. The CDR3 here is CASSFIPRGAEAFF. In DNA, the CDR3 is TGTGCCAGCAGTTTCATCCCGCGAGGGGCTGAAGCTTTCTTT.

This clonotype was counted only a few times. The rearrangement joins TRBV20-1 to TRBJ2-7; no clear D gene. This CDR3 is 12 amino acids long. The ends were cut back, 3 bases at V and 6 bases at J, with 12 bases in the middle. Germline-derived CDR1 and CDR2 are DFQATT and SNEGSKA (reference sequence). The CDR3 sequence is CSARGYYGEQYF. DNA for the CDR3: TGCAGTGCTAGGGGTTACTACGGCGAGCAGTACTTC.

This clonotype was counted between two and nine times. The chain carries TRBV7-3 and TRBJ2-2, with no clear D. Germline CDR1 SGHTA, CDR2 FQGTGA. This CDR3 has 15 residues. Trimming took off 0 bases at V and 2 bases at J, with 7 bases between the two ends. In DNA, the CDR3 is TGTGCCAGCAGCTTAACGGCCGAAAACACCGGGGAGCTGTTTTTT. It yields the protein CASSLTAENTGELFF.

In this sample, this clonotype turned up a few times. This chain connects TRBV12-3 or TRBV12-4 to TRBJ1-5, with 9 bases lining up with TRBD1. Germline trimming cut 5 bases from V and 6 bases from J; bases unmatched to any gene: 5. The CDR3 length is 14 residues. The CDR3 loop is CASSPQQGAQPQHF. DNA of the CDR3: TGTGCCAGCAGTCCACAACAGGGGGCTCAGCCCCAGCATTTT.

The chain combines TRBV20-1 with TRBJ2-5; D gene unclear. This CDR3 comprises 12 residues. Trimming shortened V by 3 bases and J by 2 bases, and 7 bases separated the two germline ends. CDR1 DFQATT and CDR2 SNEGSKA come from the germline V gene (reference sequence). The CDR3 DNA reads TGCAGTGCTAGTTCCGGGCAAGAGACCCAGTACTTC. Translated: CSASSGQETQYF.

This clonotype was recorded a few times. The chain is built from TRBV9 and TRBJ2-1, with no clear D. Trimming left V 6 bases short and J 4 bases short, with 14 bases between. The CDR3 sequence is 14 residues long. Germline CDR1 reads SGDLS; CDR2 reads YYNGEE. Written as DNA, the CDR3 is TGTGCCAGCACCCTAAGGCCCGGTTACAATGAGCAGTTCTTC. This translates into CASTLRPGYNEQFF.

V is TRBV27 and J is TRBJ1-3; D ambiguous. V lost 2 bases to trimming and J lost 4 bases, with 21 bases between them. From germline, CDR1 is MNHEY and CDR2 SMNVEV (reference sequence). The CDR3 totals 18 residues. The CDR3 DNA follows: TGTGCCAGCAGTTTACCCTACCGAGCGTCCCAGATCGGAAACACCATATATTTT. Its translation: CASSLPYRASQIGNTIYF.

This clonotype was detected only once. V is TRBV9 and J is TRBJ2-3; D ambiguous. CDR1 and CDR2 from the germline V gene are SGDLS and YYNGEE. CDR3 length: 13 amino acids. V lost 3 bases and J 6 bases, leaving 11 bases between the germline ends. Written as DNA, the CDR3 is TGTGCCAGCAGCGGGGCTGGATTTGATACGCAGTATTTT. Protein product: CASSGAGFDTQYF.

The chain is built from TRBV29-1 and TRBJ2-1, with D hard to call. CDR3 length equals 13 residues. Germline CDR1 is SQVTM and CDR2 is ANQGSEA. V was cut by 3 bases and J by 1 base, with 7 bases left in between. CDR3 sequence: CSVDLESYNEQFF. In DNA, the CDR3 is TGCAGCGTTGATTTGGAGTCCTACAATGAGCAGTTCTTC.

The sample holds a few counts of this clonotype. The gene calls are TRBV6-1 and TRBJ2-2; 8 bases align to TRBD1. V lost 3 bases to trimming and J lost 4 bases; unmatched junction nucleotides: 1. Per the germline V gene, CDR1 is MNHNS and CDR2 is SASEGT. There are 14 residues in the CDR3. DNA of the CDR3: TGTGCCAGCAGTGAGGGACAGGTCACCGGGGAGCTGTTTTTT. Protein product: CASSEGQVTGELFF.

The chain recombines TRBV4-2 with TRBJ1-5; possible D gene TRBD1, 5 bases. The V gene's germline CDR1 is LGHNA and CDR2 YNFKEQ. This CDR3 is 16 amino acids long. V lost 0 bases, J lost 0 bases, and 9 bases lay in between. The CDR3 sequence: CASSQDGAGSNQPQHF. CDR3 coding DNA: TGTGCCAGCAGCCAAGATGGGGCAGGTAGCAATCAGCCCCAGCATTTT.

The V gene is TRBV7-9, the J gene TRBJ2-3, with unresolved D. Germline V CDR1 and CDR2: SEHNR, FQNEAQ (reference sequence). The V and J ends lost 10 bases and 2 bases respectively, with 13 bases between them. The CDR3 covers 13 residues. CDR3 sequence (DNA): TGTGCCATCCAAAGGGCGATCACAGATACGCAGTATTTT. This translates into CAIQRAITDTQYF.

The chain links TRBV18 to TRBJ1-2, with D perhaps matching TRBD1 (5 bases). The CDR3 spans 15 residues. CDR1 is KGHSH, CDR2 LQKENI, per germline. Trimming shortened V by 6 bases and J by 4 bases, and 18 bases separated the two germline ends. CDR3 nucleotides: TGTGCCAGCTCGCCAGGGTTAGACTCACCCTATGGCTACACCTTC. As protein: CASSPGLDSPYGYTF.

This clonotype was seen a handful of times. The J gene is TRBJ1-1, the V gene TRBV9; D remains ambiguous. CDR3 length: 15 amino acids. Trimming shortened V by 0 bases and J by 4 bases, and 13 bases separated the two germline ends. The germline CDR1 and CDR2 sequences are SGDLS and YYNGEE. CDR3 protein: CASSVAAVRGTEAFF. CDR3 sequence (DNA): TGTGCCAGCAGCGTAGCGGCAGTCCGCGGCACTGAAGCTTTCTTT.

This clonotype was seen a few times. This chain links TRBV9 with TRBJ2-6; no firm D call. CDR1 SGDLS and CDR2 YYNGEE come from the germline V gene. The CDR3 has 16 amino acids. V lost 0 bases to trimming and J lost 1 base, with 8 bases between them. The CDR3 bases are TGTGCCAGCAGCGTAGGGATAAGGTCTGGGGCCAACGTCCTGACTTTC. This encodes CASSVGIRSGANVLTF.

The gene calls are TRBV24-1 and TRBJ2-3; 8 bases match TRBD1. Germline CDR1 is KGHDR and CDR2 is SFDVKD. J lost 6 bases, V lost 2 bases, and 6 bases had no gene match. The CDR3 sequence is 15 residues long. The CDR3 region is CATSDSQGAWDTQYF. The CDR3 DNA sequence: TGTGCCACCAGTGATTCTCAGGGGGCATGGGATACGCAGTATTTT.

The chain employs TRBV20-1 and TRBJ2-3; D ambiguous. The ends were cut back, 1 base at V and 3 bases at J, with 5 bases in the middle. There are 12 residues in the CDR3. The germline V gene encodes CDR1 DFQATT and CDR2 SNEGSKA (reference sequence). CDR3 in amino acids: CSARGSTDTQYF. The CDR3 DNA reads as TGCAGTGCTAGAGGGAGTACAGATACGCAGTATTTT.

This clonotype was seen many times. The chain carries TRBV18 and TRBJ2-3; 12 positions agree with TRBD2. Germline CDR1 and CDR2: KGHSH and LQKENI. This CDR3 region has 16 residues. Trimming took 3 bases from V and 2 from J; bases not matched to a gene: 3. The CDR3 loop reads CASSPRTSGNTDTQYF. For the CDR3, the DNA is TGTGCCAGCTCACCGCGGACTAGCGGGAACACAGATACGCAGTATTTT.

J is TRBJ1-4 and V is TRBV5-1; the match to TRBD1 covers 9 bases. The CDR3 spans 15 residues. The junction had 9 bases not matched to a gene; V was cut back by 4 bases and J by 8 bases. In germline, CDR1 is SGHRS, CDR2 YFSETQ. The CDR3, as DNA: TGCGCCAGCAGCCCGGCCGGGACAGGGCGCGAAAAACTGTTTTTT. Protein product: CASSPAGTGREKLFF.

The gene calls are TRBV7-9 and TRBJ2-5; D tentatively reads TRBD1 or TRBD2 (5 bases each). CDR1 is SEHNR and CDR2 is FQNEAQ in the germline V gene (reference sequence). This CDR3 is 13 amino acids long. The V and J ends lost 6 bases and 3 bases respectively, with 11 bases between them. The CDR3 loop is CASRPGAEETQYF. Written as DNA, the CDR3 is TGTGCCAGCAGACCCGGGGCTGAAGAGACCCAGTACTTC.

The chain joins TRBV7-2 to TRBJ2-6; 12 bases align to TRBD1. The CDR3 is 18 amino acids. CDR1 is SGHTA and CDR2 is FQGNSA in the germline V gene. The trim removed 6 bases at V and 2 bases at J, leaving 8 bases unmatched. The CDR3 sequence is CASRDLGQGAPGANVLTF. CDR3 sequence (DNA): TGTGCCAGCAGGGACCTGGGACAGGGGGCTCCTGGGGCCAACGTCCTGACTTTC.